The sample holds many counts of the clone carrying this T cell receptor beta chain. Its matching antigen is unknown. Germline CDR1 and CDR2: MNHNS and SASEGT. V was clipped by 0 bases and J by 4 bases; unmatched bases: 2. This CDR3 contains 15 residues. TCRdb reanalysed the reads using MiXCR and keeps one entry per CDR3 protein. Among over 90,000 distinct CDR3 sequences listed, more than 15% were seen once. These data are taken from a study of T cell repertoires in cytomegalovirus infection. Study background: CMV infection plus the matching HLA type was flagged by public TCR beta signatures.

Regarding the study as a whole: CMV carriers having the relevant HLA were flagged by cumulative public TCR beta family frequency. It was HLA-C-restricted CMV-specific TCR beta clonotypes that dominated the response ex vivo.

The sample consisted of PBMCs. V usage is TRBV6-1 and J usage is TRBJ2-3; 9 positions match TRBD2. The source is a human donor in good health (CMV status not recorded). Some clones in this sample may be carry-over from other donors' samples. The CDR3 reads CASSEARGGPDTQYF. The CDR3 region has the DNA TGTGCCAGCAGTGAAGCGCGGGGGGGCCCAGATACGCAGTATTTT.